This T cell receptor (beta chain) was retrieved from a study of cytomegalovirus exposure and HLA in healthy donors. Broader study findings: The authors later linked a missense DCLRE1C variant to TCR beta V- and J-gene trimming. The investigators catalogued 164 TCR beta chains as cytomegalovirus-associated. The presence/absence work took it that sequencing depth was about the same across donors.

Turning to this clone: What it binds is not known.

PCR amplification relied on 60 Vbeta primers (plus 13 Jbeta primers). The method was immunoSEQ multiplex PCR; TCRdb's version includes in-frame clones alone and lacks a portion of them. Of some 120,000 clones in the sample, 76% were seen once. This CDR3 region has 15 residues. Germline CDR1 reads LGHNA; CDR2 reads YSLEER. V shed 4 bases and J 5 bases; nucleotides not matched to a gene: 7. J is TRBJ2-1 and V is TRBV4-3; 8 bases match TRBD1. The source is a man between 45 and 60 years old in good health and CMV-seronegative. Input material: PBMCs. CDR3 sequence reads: CASSPDREKDNEQFF. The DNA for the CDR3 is TGCGCCAGCAGCCCGGACAGGGAAAAGGACAATGAGCAGTTCTTC.